Presented here are 26 T cell receptor beta chains from one specimen sequenced in a study of human T cells and chemical hapten exposure. TCRdb used MiXCR to reprocess the RACE reads, holding one entry per CDR3 protein. Found here are about 82,000 distinct CDR3 sequences, over 7% of them singletons; the top ten hold over 1.5%. The time point: healthy volunteer bleed at 6 weeks. Whole blood, unfractionated, served as the material for total RNA extraction. The sequencing input was whole blood. The receptors stem from a male donor in good health. Some clones in this sample may be carry-over from other donors' samples.

This clonotype was observed a few times. This chain uses TRBV5-1 with TRBJ1-2, with 8 bases matching TRBD1. This CDR3 contains 14 residues. With 0 bases clipped from V and 9 bases from J, the junction kept 7 bases outside the gene matches. Germline CDR1 SGHRS, CDR2 YFSETQ. The CDR3 DNA reads TGCGCCAGCAGCTTGGGGGACAGGTCCTGGAGCTACACCTTC. The encoded protein is CASSLGDRSWSYTF.

This clonotype was counted only a few times. The chain joins TRBV11-2 to TRBJ1-5, with unresolved D. Between the trimmed V and J ends, which lost 2 bases and 4 bases, there was a span of 9 bases. The CDR3 covers 14 residues. The V gene's germline CDR1 is SGHAT and CDR2 FQNNGV. The CDR3 bases are TGTGCCAGCAGCTTAAGAAGGGAAAATCAGCCCCAGCATTTT. It translates to CASSLRRENQPQHF.

This clonotype appeared a few times. The rearrangement joins TRBV2 to TRBJ1-4; D not resolved. V lost 4 bases, J lost 8 bases, and 14 bases lay in between. Per the germline V gene, CDR1 is SNHLY and CDR2 is FYNNEI. The length of the CDR3 is 14 residues. CDR3 nucleotide sequence: TGTGCCAGCAGTGCTCAGGACCTGAAGGAAAAACTGTTTTTT. Its translation is CASSAQDLKEKLFF.

In its sample, this clonotype was seen many times. The chain is built from TRBV7-2 and TRBJ2-7, with D perhaps TRBD1 or TRBD2 (6 bases each). The CDR3 is made up of 13 amino acids. CDR1 is SGHTA, CDR2 FQGNSA, per germline. Trimming cost V 10 bases and J 2 bases, with 15 bases left between them. In DNA, the CDR3 is TGTGCCACCAAGGGGGGTTCCCCCTACGAGCAGTACTTC. Its translation: CATKGGSPYEQYF.

A few counts support this clonotype. The V and J genes are TRBV7-2 and TRBJ2-5, with 8 bases identical to TRBD1. CDR3 size: 16 residues. Germline assignment: CDR1 SGHTA and CDR2 FQGNSA. With 5 bases clipped from V and 1 base from J, the junction kept 9 bases outside the gene matches. The CDR3 reads CASSPSGGWGQETQYF. DNA for the CDR3: TGTGCCAGCAGCCCTTCAGGGGGCTGGGGCCAAGAGACCCAGTACTTC.

This clonotype showed up just a few times. The chain is built from TRBV7-9 and TRBJ2-2; D may be TRBD1 or TRBD2 (5 bases each). CDR3 length equals 16 residues. The V gene lost 3 bases and the J gene lost 3 bases, with 14 bases spanning the gap. CDR1 and CDR2 from the germline V gene are SEHNR and FQNEAQ (reference sequence). CDR3 DNA sequence: TGTGCCAGCAGCTTGACAAACAGGACTGACACCGGGGAGCTGTTTTTT. Translating gives CASSLTNRTDTGELFF. Combining the CDR3 with reference TRBV7-9 and TRBJ2-2 gives the whole variable domain DTGVSQNPRHKITKRGQNVTFRCDPISEHNRLYWYRQTLGQGPEFLTYFQNEAQLEKSRLLSDRFSAERPKGSFSTLEIQRTEQGDSAMYLCASSLTNRTDTGELFFGEGSRLTVL.

This clonotype was recorded many times. The rearrangement uses TRBV4-1 and TRBJ1-1; D call uncertain. CDR3 length equals 12 residues. With 3 bases removed from V and 2 bases from J, the gap between germline ends came to 4 bases. In germline, CDR1 is MGHRA, CDR2 YSYEKL. The CDR3 nucleotides are TGCGCCAGCAGCCAGCGAAACACTGAAGCTTTCTTT. This gives the protein CASSQRNTEAFF.

The rearrangement joins TRBV6-2 or TRBV6-3 to TRBJ1-1; no firm D call. Between the trimmed V and J ends, which lost 2 bases and 6 bases, there was a span of 13 bases. The CDR3 totals 14 residues. Germline CDR1 and CDR2: MNHEY and SVGEGT. CDR3 nucleotide sequence: TGTGCCAGCAGTTACGGGCCCCTCGGGGCTGAAGCTTTCTTT. Protein sequence: CASSYGPLGAEAFF.

This chain uses TRBV4-2 with TRBJ1-2; D remains ambiguous. V lost 0 bases and J 7 bases, leaving 3 bases between the germline ends. The CDR3 has 11 residues. CDR1 and CDR2 from the germline V gene are LGHNA and YNFKEQ. In nucleotides, the CDR3 is TGTGCCAGCAGCCAAGATACTGGCTACACCTTC. Protein: CASSQDTGYTF.

The rearrangement joins TRBV28 to TRBJ1-5, with 9 bases identical to TRBD1. With V trimmed by 6 bases and J by 3 bases, 6 bases remained unmatched. The V gene's germline CDR1 is MDHEN and CDR2 SYDVKM. This CDR3 has 15 amino acids. CDR3 DNA sequence: TGTGCCAGCAGAGACAGGGGGATCTTCAATCAGCCCCAGCATTTT. Residues: CASRDRGIFNQPQHF.

This clonotype was picked up many times. This chain links TRBV20-1 with TRBJ2-1, with 9 bases aligning to TRBD2. CDR1 and CDR2 from the germline V gene are DFQATT and SNEGSKA (reference sequence). CDR3 length equals 16 residues. J gave up 4 bases and V 0 bases, and 7 bases lay outside the gene matches. The CDR3 sequence: CSARDTSGHTYNEQFF. The CDR3, as DNA: TGCAGTGCTAGAGACACTAGCGGGCATACTTACAATGAGCAGTTCTTC.

This chain links TRBV14 with TRBJ2-3; D assignment may be TRBD1 or TRBD2 (6 bases each). V lost 4 bases to trimming and J lost 5 bases, with 13 bases between them. Germline V CDR1 and CDR2: SGHDN, FVKESK. The length of the CDR3 is 14 residues. Here the CDR3 DNA reads TGTGCCAGCAGCCCCTGGGGGGCTGGAGATACGCAGTATTTT. This translates into CASSPWGAGDTQYF.

This clonotype was seen more than once but under ten times. This chain uses TRBV6-2 or TRBV6-3 with TRBJ1-2; D gene uncertain. The CDR3 spans 12 residues. Trimming stripped 6 bases from V and 4 bases from J, with 9 bases between. Germline V gives CDR1 MNHEY, CDR2 SVGEGT. CDR3 coding DNA: TGTGCCAGCAGCACCACAAGCTATGGCTACACCTTC. Residues: CASSTTSYGYTF.

This clonotype was observed a few times. The gene calls are TRBV14 and TRBJ2-1; 12 nucleotides match TRBD2. Germline trimming cut 0 bases from V and 5 bases from J; bases unmatched to any gene: 8. Per germline, CDR1 SGHDN and CDR2 FVKESK. The CDR3 is 18 amino acids. CDR3 nucleotide sequence: TGTGCCAGCAGCCAAGAACTAGCGGGGGGACAGTCCGACAATGAGCAGTTCTTC. Its translation is CASSQELAGGQSDNEQFF.

Points on this clonotype: A clone one base away is much larger, so this may be a read error. The rearrangement joins TRBV5-6 to TRBJ1-2, with 7 bases fitting TRBD1. This CDR3 has 13 residues. CDR1 and CDR2 (germline): SGHDT, YYEEEE. The DNA for the CDR3 is TGTACCAGCAGCCCGGGACAGAACTATGGCTACACCTTC. Translation gives CTSSPGQNYGYTF.

This clonotype was found a few times. The V call is TRBV7-9, the J call TRBJ2-3; 7 bases fit TRBD1. J lost 6 bases, V lost 3 bases, and 6 bases had no gene match. CDR1 SEHNR and CDR2 FQNEAQ come from the germline V gene (reference sequence). This CDR3 has 14 residues. CDR3 sequence (DNA): TGTGCCAGCAGCTTGGGACAGCTGGCGGATACGCAGTATTTT. Its protein product is CASSLGQLADTQYF.

This clonotype was seen at least ten times. The chain combines TRBV10-3 with TRBJ2-3, with a tentative D call TRBD2 (6 bases). With 5 bases removed from V and 6 bases from J, the gap between germline ends came to 18 bases. The CDR3 has 15 amino acids. Germline assignment: CDR1 ENHRY and CDR2 SYGVKD. CDR3 residues: CAISSGPPEGDTQYF. In nucleotides, the CDR3 is TGTGCCATCAGTTCGGGCCCTCCGGAGGGTGATACGCAGTATTTT.

V and J are TRBV6-5 and TRBJ2-3; 12 bases agree with TRBD2. This CDR3 region has 17 residues. J gave up 6 bases and V 5 bases, and 12 bases lay outside the gene matches. Germline CDR1 MNHEY, CDR2 SVGAGI. CDR3 loop: CASSRRASGRVGDTQYF. CDR3 nucleotides: TGTGCCAGCAGTCGTCGGGCTAGCGGGAGGGTAGGCGATACGCAGTATTTT.

This clonotype has more than one count but fewer than ten. The V and J genes are TRBV5-4 and TRBJ2-3; 7 nucleotides match TRBD1. Germline V lookup: CDR1 SGHNT, CDR2 YYREEE (reference sequence). V shed 0 bases, J shed 4 bases, and the junction held 8 bases outside the gene matches. The CDR3 spans 16 residues. DNA of the CDR3: TGTGCCAGCAGCTTGGGCGGTAGGGGGCGGTCAGATACGCAGTATTTT. Translating it yields CASSLGGRGRSDTQYF.

The table lists this clonotype with many counts. The chain employs TRBV20-1 and TRBJ2-5; D is unresolved. Per the germline V gene, CDR1 is DFQATT and CDR2 is SNEGSKA (reference sequence). The length of the CDR3 is 9 residues. Trimming removed 5 bases at V and 9 bases at J, with 7 bases between. Here the CDR3 DNA reads TGCAGTGCTTTGTTGGCCCAGTACTTC. Protein sequence: CSALLAQYF.

The chain carries TRBV29-1 and TRBJ2-1; D possibly uses TRBD1 or TRBD2 (6 bases each). Germline V gene lookup returns CDR1 SQVTM and CDR2 ANQGSEA. Trimming shortened V by 4 bases and J by 6 bases, and 13 bases separated the two germline ends. CDR3 length: 13 residues. For the CDR3, the DNA is TGCAGCGTTGCCGGGGGCCCCACCAATGAGCAGTTCTTC. Its protein is CSVAGGPTNEQFF.

V usage is TRBV5-1 and J usage is TRBJ2-1; either TRBD1 or TRBD2 may supply D (7 bases each). The germline CDR1 and CDR2 sequences are SGHRS and YFSETQ. V gave up 4 bases and J gave up 4 bases, with 15 bases separating them. This CDR3 contains 15 residues. The CDR3 region is CASSTQGGTYNEQFF. The DNA of the CDR3 is TGCGCCAGCAGCACGCAGGGGGGGACATACAATGAGCAGTTCTTC.

The table lists this clonotype with many counts. J is TRBJ2-7 and V is TRBV14; weak D call: TRBD2 (5 bases). The V end lost 3 bases, the J end lost 0 bases, and 9 bases lay between the germline ends. The CDR3 runs 14 residues. Looked up from germline, CDR1 is SGHDN and CDR2 is FVKESK. The CDR3 loop is CASSQGVSSYEQYF. The DNA for the CDR3 is TGTGCCAGCAGCCAGGGAGTGAGCTCCTACGAGCAGTACTTC.

The table lists this clonotype with many counts. The chain couples TRBV7-3 to TRBJ2-5, with TRBD2 matching over 11 bases. The CDR3 sequence is 15 residues long. V dropped 6 bases and J dropped 5; count of bases not matched to a gene: 8. The germline V gene encodes CDR1 SGHTA and CDR2 FQGTGA. DNA for the CDR3: TGTGCCAGCAGTCATAGCGGGGGGGCCTTCGAGACCCAGTACTTC. Its translation: CASSHSGGAFETQYF.

This clonotype was seen a few times. The chain employs TRBV7-2 and TRBJ1-6, with D possibly being TRBD1 (5 bases). V was cut by 2 bases and J by 9 bases, with 11 bases left in between. CDR3 length: 14 residues. Germline V gene sequence: CDR1 SGHTA, CDR2 FQGNSA. In DNA form, the CDR3 reads TGTGCCAGCAGCTTACGGGATGGGGGTTCACCCCTCCACTTT. Translation: CASSLRDGGSPLHF. Supplemented by reference TRBV7-2 and TRBJ1-6, the full variable domain reads GAGVSQSPSNKVTEKGKDVELRCDPISGHTALYWYRQSLGQGLEFLIYFQGNSAPDKSGLPSDRFSAERTGGSVSTLTIQRTQQEDSAVYLCASSLRDGGSPLHFGNGTRLTVT.

This rearrangement joins TRBV10-2 to TRBJ2-1; 12 bases are a match to TRBD2. Germline V gene sequence: CDR1 WSHSY, CDR2 SAAADI. Germline trimming cut 0 bases from V and 7 bases from J; bases unmatched to any gene: 19. The CDR3 is 21 residues long. The CDR3 coding sequence is TGCGCCAGCAGTGAGTCGGCGGGAAACAGGGTGACTAGCGGGAGAGGGAATGAGCAGTTCTTC. This encodes CASSESAGNRVTSGRGNEQFF.